These 7 T cell receptor beta chains originate from one sample sequenced in a study of T cell responses to AZD1222 COVID-19 vaccine. TCRdb keeps only in-frame clones here, not all; method: immunoSEQ multiplex PCR. The sample holds approximately 110,000 clones, over 75% seen once. The material sequenced was peripheral blood, taken 28 days after the second AZD1222 dose. The source is an adult who received the AZD1222 COVID-19 vaccine.

Only a few counts were recorded for this clone. The same CDR3 arises from other DNA sequences in this sample as well. The rearrangement links TRBV6-5 to TRBJ2-4, with D possibly TRBD2 on 5 matching bases. The V and J ends lost 3 bases and 12 bases respectively, with 21 bases between them. From germline, CDR1 is MNHEY and CDR2 SVGAGI. The CDR3 runs to 15 residues. Here the CDR3 reads CASSYSGSIGGSQYF. CDR3 DNA: TGTGCCAGCAGTTATAGTGGGAGTATAGGCGGATCTCAGTACTTC.

This sequence joins TRBV4-3 and TRBJ2-7, with D hard to call. CDR1 is LGHNA, CDR2 YSLEER, per germline. V shed 0 bases and J shed 10 bases, with 10 bases lying between them. The CDR3 sequence is 12 residues long. CDR3: CASSQERGFQYF. In DNA form, the CDR3 reads TGCGCCAGCAGCCAAGAGCGCGGCTTTCAGTACTTC.

This clone was seen only a few times. CDR3: CATKNGSYEQYF. The CDR3 nucleotides read TGTGCCACGAAGAACGGCTCCTACGAGCAGTACTTC. The chain is built from TRBV24-1 and TRBJ2-7; D gene uncertain. The CDR3 runs 12 residues. CDR1 is KGHDR and CDR2 is SFDVKD in the germline V gene. The ends were cut back, 10 bases at V and 0 bases at J, with 9 bases in the middle.

This clone was detected only a few times. The identical CDR3 is also encoded by other nucleotide sequences in the sample. V is TRBV4-3 and J is TRBJ2-2; 7 nucleotides match TRBD2. This CDR3 is 14 amino acids long. The germline CDR1 and CDR2 sequences are LGHNA and YSLEER. The trim removed 1 base at V and 5 bases at J, leaving 1 base unmatched. In nucleotides, the CDR3 is TGCGCCAGCAGCCAAGTGGGGGGGACCGGGGAGCTGTTTTTT. Its translation is CASSQVGGTGELFF.

The V gene is TRBV21-1, the J gene TRBJ1-5; the table's D call, TRBD1, was not checked against the DNA. TRBV21-1 is labeled a pseudogene. CDR3 length equals 20 residues. CDR3 DNA: TGTGCCAGCAGCCACCTCAGGGGCGCCGACAGGGGATATAGCAATCAGCCCCAGCATTTT. As protein: CASSHLRGADRGYSNQPQHF.

J is TRBJ1-1 and V is TRBV7-9; D possibly corresponds to TRBD1 (5 bases). The CDR3 is made up of 14 amino acids. Germline V gene data show CDR1 as SEHNR and CDR2 as FQNEAQ (reference sequence). V was pared by 2 bases and J by 3 bases, with 10 bases between. As DNA, the CDR3 is TGTGCCAGCAGCTTACTTGACAGTTACACTGAAGCTTTCTTT. Protein: CASSLLDSYTEAFF.

This sequence joins TRBV3-1 (or the pseudogene TRBV3-2) and TRBJ2-3; 9 bases map to TRBD2. The J segment lost 3 bases and the V segment lost 4 bases, leaving 14 bases of the junction unmatched. Germline V CDR1 and CDR2: LGHDT, YNNKEL (reference sequence). The CDR3 extends over 18 amino acids. Here the CDR3 DNA reads TGTGCCAGCAGCCGTCGTGTAGCGGGGGCCGGGGGTACAGATACGCAGTATTTT. Amino acids: CASSRRVAGAGGTDTQYF.